This T cell receptor beta chain was recorded in a study of blood T cell repertoires in COVID-19. Germline values: CDR1 SGDLS, CDR2 YYNGEE. This CDR3 has 16 amino acids. About this clone: One junction end disagrees with the germline gene, perhaps due to a read error. The same CDR3 is also encoded by other DNA sequences in this sample.

Clones were read by immunoSEQ multiplex PCR, and TCRdb kept only the in-frame ones, dropping some. Of about 17,000 clones in the sample, around 80% were seen once. This TCR was sampled from a man older than 75 with acute or convalescent COVID-19. The chain joins TRBV9 to TRBJ1-2; 8 bases match TRBD1. The source material was peripheral blood. CDR3 amino acids: CASSVAQGAQPYGYTF. The CDR3 DNA reads as TGTGCCAGCAGTGTAGCTCAGGGGGCGCAGCCCTATGGCTACACCTTC.